This T cell receptor beta chain was sequenced during a study of CD8 T cells in ankylosing spondylitis. Study findings and constraints: Disease-associated clones were CD8+ and fairly uncommon in peripheral blood. Certain motif variants had earlier been reported in reactive arthritis synovial fluid and blood. For ankylosing spondylitis blood, a TCR beta motif of under ten highly homologous variants appeared characteristic.

The CDR3 has 15 residues. The germline gives CDR1 LGHNT, CDR2 FRNRAP. V lost 0 bases to trimming and J lost 2 bases; unmatched junction nucleotides: 4. A quantitative 5'-RACE method, one with molecular barcodes, was used to make TCR beta libraries. TCRdb re-derived calls from the 5' RACE reads in MiXCR, one entry per CDR3 protein. Of a few hundred thousand distinct CDR3 sequences detected, 15% to 20% appear once; the ten largest clones hold over 25%. This clonotype was seen more than once but under ten times. Its antigen is unidentified. Sequencing used blood, either unsorted or a sorted T cell fraction (not recorded which). This chain uses TRBV12-5 with TRBJ2-7; 7 nucleotides agree with TRBD1. This TCR was recovered from a male donor with ankylosing spondylitis or in good health (not recorded which). CDR3 loop: CASGLVVTGTYEQYF. The DNA for the CDR3 is TGTGCTAGTGGTTTGGTCGTGACAGGGACCTACGAGCAGTACTTC.